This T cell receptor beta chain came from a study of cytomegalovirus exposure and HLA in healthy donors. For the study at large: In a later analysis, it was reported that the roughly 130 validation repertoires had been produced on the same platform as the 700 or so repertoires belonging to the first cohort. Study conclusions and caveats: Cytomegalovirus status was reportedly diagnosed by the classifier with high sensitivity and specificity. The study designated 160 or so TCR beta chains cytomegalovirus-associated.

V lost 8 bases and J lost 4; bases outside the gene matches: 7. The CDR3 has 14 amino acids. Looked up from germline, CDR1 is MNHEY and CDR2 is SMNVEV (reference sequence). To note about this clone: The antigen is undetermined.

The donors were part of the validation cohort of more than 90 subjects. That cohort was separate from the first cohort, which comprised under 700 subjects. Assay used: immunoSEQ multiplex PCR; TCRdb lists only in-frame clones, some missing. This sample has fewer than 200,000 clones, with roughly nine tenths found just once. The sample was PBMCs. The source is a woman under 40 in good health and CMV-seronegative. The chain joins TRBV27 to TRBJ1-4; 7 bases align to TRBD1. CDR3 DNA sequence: TGTGCCAGCGCAAACAGGGGAGATAATGAAAAACTGTTTTTT. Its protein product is CASANRGDNEKLFF.